This passage covers 9 T cell receptor beta chains from one sample sequenced in a study of CD8 T cells in Susac syndrome. Random hexamers were used to reverse transcribe an amount of about 0.45 to 1 ug RNA. MiXCR, applied by TCRdb to the immunoSEQ multiplex PCR reads, yields one record per CDR3 protein. The sample has a few hundred thousand distinct CDR3 sequences, around 95% seen once. The source material was CD4+ T cells from PBMCs. The receptors originated from a human donor with multiple sclerosis.

This clonotype was detected once. This chain links TRBV5-1 with TRBJ2-5; TRBD2 is a possible D gene (7 bases). CDR1 is SGHRS, CDR2 YFSETQ, per germline. CDR3 length: 16 amino acids. The V gene lost 5 bases and the J gene lost 0 bases, with 17 bases spanning the gap. The CDR3, as DNA: TGCGCCAGCAGGACCCTTTCCGGGGGGCACCAAGAGACCCAGTACTTC. The encoded protein is CASRTLSGGHQETQYF.

The gene calls are TRBV5-1 and TRBJ2-5; weak D call: TRBD2 (7 bases). CDR3 length: 14 amino acids. The V gene lost 0 bases and the J gene lost 3 bases, with 9 bases spanning the gap. Germline CDR1 and CDR2: SGHRS and YFSETQ. DNA of the CDR3: TGCGCCAGCAGCTTGGAGGGGGGGGAAGAGACCCAGTACTTC. Amino acids: CASSLEGGEETQYF.

This clonotype was observed once. The V gene is TRBV27, the J gene TRBJ2-2; perhaps TRBD1 as D (5 bases). The CDR3 sequence is 16 residues long. The V gene's germline CDR1 is MNHEY and CDR2 SMNVEV (reference sequence). V was shortened by 0 bases and J by 5 bases, with 13 bases between the two germline ends. The CDR3 DNA reads as TGTGCCAGCAGTTTATCAGGGGCGAAGAAGACCGGGGAGCTGTTTTTT. Translation: CASSLSGAKKTGELFF.

The J gene is TRBJ2-7, the V gene TRBV12-3 or TRBV12-4; D not resolved. This CDR3 is 15 amino acids long. V was clipped by 1 base and J by 2 bases, with 12 bases between them. In nucleotides, the CDR3 is TGTGCCAGCAGTTTAGGGGCATACTCTACCTACGAGCAGTACTTC. Translated, it gives CASSLGAYSTYEQYF.

In this sample, this clonotype turned up a few times. The gene calls are TRBV30 and TRBJ1-1; the D is unclear. V lost 0 bases to trimming and J lost 5 bases, with 4 bases between them. CDR1 and CDR2 from the germline V gene are GTSNPN and SVGIG (reference sequence). The CDR3 is made up of 11 amino acids. The CDR3: CAWSVGTEAFF. CDR3 bases: TGTGCCTGGAGTGTGGGTACTGAAGCTTTCTTT.

The rearrangement links TRBV7-2 to TRBJ2-3, with 7 nucleotides matching TRBD1. The ends lost 5 bases at V and 12 bases at J; junction bases unmatched: 17. Per the germline V gene, CDR1 is SGHTA and CDR2 is FQGNSA. The CDR3 has 15 amino acids. CDR3 sequence reads: CASSPLATGTDIQYF. CDR3 bases: TGTGCCAGCAGCCCACTTGCGACAGGGACAGATATACAGTATTTT.

The V and J genes are TRBV4-1 and TRBJ2-2; D is possibly TRBD1 or TRBD2 (6 bases each). The CDR3 spans 18 residues. V lost 5 bases and J lost 3, with 22 bases in between. The germline CDR1 and CDR2 sequences are MGHRA and YSYEKL. The CDR3 DNA is TGCGCCAGCAGCGAAATCCAACCCCGAGGGGGGCACACCGGGGAGCTGTTTTTT. Its translation: CASSEIQPRGGHTGELFF.

DNA for the CDR3: TGTGCCAGCAGCAAAGCGGGCCGTGTCGGGATCGAACCCTTC. Encoded protein: CASSKAGRVGIEPF. The genes are TRBV21-1 and TRBJ2-1; the table assigns TRBD1, which was not confirmed against the DNA. TRBV21-1 corresponds to a pseudogene. The CDR3 consists of 14 residues.

The V and J genes are TRBV7-6 and TRBJ1-6, with a possible D match to TRBD1 (5 bases). The CDR3 is 15 residues long. Germline CDR1 is SGHVS and CDR2 is FNYEAQ. Trimming removed 3 bases at V and 9 bases at J, with 15 bases between. In DNA form, the CDR3 reads TGTGCCAGCAGCTTGAACCGGGACGCCGGTTCACCCCTCCACTTT. Its translation: CASSLNRDAGSPLHF.